This T cell receptor beta chain was profiled in a study of T-cell memory formation after mild COVID-19. Study summary: Most TCR clusters belonged to a single donor.

Per the germline V gene, CDR1 is SQVTM and CDR2 is ANQGSEA. V dropped 0 bases and J dropped 1; count of bases not matched to a gene: 1. This CDR3 contains 14 residues. TCRdb fed the 5' RACE reads into MiXCR, producing one record per CDR3 protein. The table includes under 250,000 distinct CDR3 sequences, over 9.5% detected once. Study outcomes and limitations: The pre-infection memory compartment contained some responding clones, suggesting cross-reactive memory joined. Of the contracting clones, CD4+ ones lay mainly in CM and EM, and CD8+ ones in EMRA. Balance between CD4 and CD8 was seen in clones contracting day 15 to 85, and a CD4+ lean was seen in later expanders.

This clonotype appeared a few times. The antigen remains unidentified. The chain couples TRBV29-1 to TRBJ1-1, with 8 bases aligning to TRBD1. Sequencing used PBMCs or a T cell subset sorted from them (not recorded which). The TCR originated in a young man who had mild COVID-19 (a few samples of this study predate the infection). Cell type and time point are not known. The CDR3, as DNA: TGCAGCGTTGAAGAGGGACAGGCGAACACTGAAGCTTTCTTT. Amino acid sequence: CSVEEGQANTEAFF.